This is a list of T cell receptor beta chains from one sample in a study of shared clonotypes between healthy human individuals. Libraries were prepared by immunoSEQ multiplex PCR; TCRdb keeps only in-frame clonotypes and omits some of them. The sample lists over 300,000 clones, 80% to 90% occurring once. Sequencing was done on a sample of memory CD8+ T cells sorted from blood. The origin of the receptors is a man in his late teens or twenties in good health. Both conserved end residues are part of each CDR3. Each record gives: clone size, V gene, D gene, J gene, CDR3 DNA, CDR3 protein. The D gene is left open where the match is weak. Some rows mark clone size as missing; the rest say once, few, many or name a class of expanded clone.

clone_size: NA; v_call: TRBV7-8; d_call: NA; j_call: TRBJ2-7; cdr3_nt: TGTGCCAGCAGACTGGGGGAGCCCTACGAGCAGTACTTC; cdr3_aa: CASRLGEPYEQYF
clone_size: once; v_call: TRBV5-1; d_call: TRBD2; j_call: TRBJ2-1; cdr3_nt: TGCGCCAGCAGCTTGGAGCGACTAGCGGACAATGAGCAGTTCTTC; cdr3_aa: CASSLERLADNEQFF
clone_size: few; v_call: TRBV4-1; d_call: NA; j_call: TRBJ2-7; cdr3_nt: TGCGCCAGCAGCCGCCGGGACCGAGACTACGAGCAGTACTTC; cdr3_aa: CASSRRDRDYEQYF
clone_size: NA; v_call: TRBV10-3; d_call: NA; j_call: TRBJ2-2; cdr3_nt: TGTGCCATCAGTGAGCCGGTCGTCGGGGGAACAACCGGGGAGCTGTTTTTT; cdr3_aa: CAISEPVVGGTTGELFF
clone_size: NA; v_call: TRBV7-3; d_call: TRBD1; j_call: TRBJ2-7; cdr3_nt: TGTGCCAGCAGTTGGACAGGGGTAGACGAGCAGTACTTC; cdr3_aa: CASSWTGVDEQYF
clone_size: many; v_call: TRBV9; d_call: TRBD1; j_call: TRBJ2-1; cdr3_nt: TGTGCCAGCAGCCTGGGACAGGACAATGAGCAGTTCTTC; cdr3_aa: CASSLGQDNEQFF
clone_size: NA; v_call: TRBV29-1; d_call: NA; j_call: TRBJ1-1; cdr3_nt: TGCAGCGTTGACCCCGGGGACACTGAAGCTTTCTTT; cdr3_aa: CSVDPGDTEAFF
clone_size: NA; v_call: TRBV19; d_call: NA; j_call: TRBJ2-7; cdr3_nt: TGTGCCAGTAGTACCGAGCACGGGTTCGGCGAGCAGTACTTC; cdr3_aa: CASSTEHGFGEQYF
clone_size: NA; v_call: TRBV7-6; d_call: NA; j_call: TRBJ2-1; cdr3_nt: TGTGCCAGCAGCTTAGCTGGCAATGACTACAATGAGCAGTTCTTC; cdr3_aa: CASSLAGNDYNEQFF
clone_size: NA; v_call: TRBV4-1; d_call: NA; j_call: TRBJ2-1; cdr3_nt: TGCGCCAGCAGCGCAAGCCCCAGGACGGGCAACTACAATGAGCAGTTCTTC; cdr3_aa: CASSASPRTGNYNEQFF
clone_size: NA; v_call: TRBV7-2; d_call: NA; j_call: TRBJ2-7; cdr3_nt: TGTGCCAGCAGCCAGGGGACCTACGAGCAGTACTTC; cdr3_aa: CASSQGTYEQYF
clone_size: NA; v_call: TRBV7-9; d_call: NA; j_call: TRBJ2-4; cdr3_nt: TGTGCCAGCAGCCTAGCCGCGGGGTCCAAAAACATTCAGTACTTC; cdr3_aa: CASSLAAGSKNIQYF
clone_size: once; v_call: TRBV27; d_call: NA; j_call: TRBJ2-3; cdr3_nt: TGTGCCAGCAGTTTCTGGGGGGATACGCAGTATTTT; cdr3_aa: CASSFWGDTQYF
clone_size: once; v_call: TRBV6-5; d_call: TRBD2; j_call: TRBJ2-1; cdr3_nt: TGTGCCAGCAGGGGGACTAGCGGATACAATGAGCAGTTCTTC; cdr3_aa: CASRGTSGYNEQFF
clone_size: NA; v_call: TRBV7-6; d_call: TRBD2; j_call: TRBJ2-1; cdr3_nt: TGTGCCAGCAGCGCGCTAGCGGGAGCTATCAATGAGCAGTTCTTC; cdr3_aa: CASSALAGAINEQFF
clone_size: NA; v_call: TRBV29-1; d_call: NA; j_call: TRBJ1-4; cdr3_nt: TGCAGCGTTAGGGAAAAACTGTTTTTT; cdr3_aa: CSVREKLFF
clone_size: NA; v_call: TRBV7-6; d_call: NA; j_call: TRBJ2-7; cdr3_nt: TGTGCCAGCAGCTTGGAGGGCCCGTACGAGCAGTACTTC; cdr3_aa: CASSLEGPYEQYF
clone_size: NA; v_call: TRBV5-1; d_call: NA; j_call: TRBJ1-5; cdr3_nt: TGCGCCAGCAGTACGGACCTTAATCAGCCCCAGCATTTT; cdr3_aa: CASSTDLNQPQHF
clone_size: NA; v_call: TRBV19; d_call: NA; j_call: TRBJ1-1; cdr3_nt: TGTGCCAGTAGTAGAGTACAGAGGGTGAACACTGAAGCTTTCTTT; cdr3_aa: CASSRVQRVNTEAFF
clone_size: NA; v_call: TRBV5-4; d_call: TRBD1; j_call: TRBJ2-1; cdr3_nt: TGTGCCAGCAGCAGGAAAGGACAGGGGCTTTACAATGAGCAGTTCTTC; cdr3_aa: CASSRKGQGLYNEQFF
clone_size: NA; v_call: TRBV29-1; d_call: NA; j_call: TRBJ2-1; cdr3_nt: TGCAGCCATCCTTTTGGCTATGAGCAGTTCTTC; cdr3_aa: CSHPFGYEQFF
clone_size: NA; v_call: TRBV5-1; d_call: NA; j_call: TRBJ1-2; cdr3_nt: TGCGCCAGCTCCAGCAGAACAACTAACTATGGCTACACCTTC; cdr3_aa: CASSSRTTNYGYTF
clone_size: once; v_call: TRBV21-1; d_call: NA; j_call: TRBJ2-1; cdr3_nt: TGTGCCAGCAGCGGGACAGGTGGCTACAATGAGCAGTTCTTC; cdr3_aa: CASSGTGGYNEQFF
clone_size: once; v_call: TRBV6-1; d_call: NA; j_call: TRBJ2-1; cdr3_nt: TGTGCCAGCAGTGAAGACGGTACTGAGCAGTTCTTC; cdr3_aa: CASSEDGTEQFF
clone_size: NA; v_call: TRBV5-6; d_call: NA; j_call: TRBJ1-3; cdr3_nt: TGTGCCAGCAGCTTTCCAGGAGCCCATGGAAACACCATATATTTT; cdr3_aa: CASSFPGAHGNTIYF
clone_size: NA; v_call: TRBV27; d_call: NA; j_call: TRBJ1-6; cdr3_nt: TGTGCCTCCTCATCTCGGGGGAGCTCCTATAATTCACCCCTCCACTTT; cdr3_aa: CASSSRGSSYNSPLHF
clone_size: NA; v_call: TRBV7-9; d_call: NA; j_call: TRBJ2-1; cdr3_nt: TGTGCCAGCAGCCCCAGCGACAATGAGCAGTTCTTC; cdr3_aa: CASSPSDNEQFF
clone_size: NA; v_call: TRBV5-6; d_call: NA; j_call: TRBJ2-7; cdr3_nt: TGTGCCAGCAGCGGGATGGAGCGGCACTACGAGCAGTACTTC; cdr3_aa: CASSGMERHYEQYF
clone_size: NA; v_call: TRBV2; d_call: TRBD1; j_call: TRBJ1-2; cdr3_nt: TGTGCCAGGACCGGGACAGATAACTATGGCTACACCTTC; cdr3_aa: CARTGTDNYGYTF
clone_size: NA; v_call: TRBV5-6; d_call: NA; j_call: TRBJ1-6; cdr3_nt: TGTGCCAGCACCCCCGGGGTCTCCTATAATTCACCCCTCCACTTT; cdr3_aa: CASTPGVSYNSPLHF
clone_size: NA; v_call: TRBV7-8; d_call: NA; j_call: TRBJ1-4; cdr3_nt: TGTGCCAGCAGCAGTGGGCAGGGAGGCCCCAGTCTGTTTTTT; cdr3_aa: CASSSGQGGPSLFF